This T cell receptor (beta chain) was documented in a study of blood T cell repertoires in COVID-19. About the research overall: Samples of COVID-19 (acute and convalescent) were obtained from the United States, Italy and Spain. T cells, B-cell-depleted T cells, or PBMCs supplied cDNA or gDNA.

Enrollment of patients from Seattle took place during active infection, with longitudinal follow-up. The germline V gene has CDR1 SGHTS and CDR2 YDEGEE. The CDR3 is made up of 15 amino acids. V was shortened by 0 bases and J by 4 bases, with 11 bases between the two germline ends. This table comes from immunoSEQ multiplex PCR, and its TCRdb copy is limited to in-frame clones, with some not included. Seen here are about 480,000 clones, roughly 89% observed once, and the top ten hold roughly 0.92%. The chain has TRBV5-8 and TRBJ1-3; D unresolved. Sequences were obtained from peripheral blood. The sequence was obtained from a young man with COVID-19, enrolled during active disease. DNA of the CDR3: TGTGCCAGCAGCTTGGGGCAGGTGGCCGGAAACACCATATATTTT. Protein sequence: CASSLGQVAGNTIYF.